One sample yielded the 19 T cell receptor beta chains listed below, sequenced in a study of cytomegalovirus exposure and HLA in healthy donors. Vbeta (60) and Jbeta (13) primers were used in the PCR. The data were produced by immunoSEQ multiplex PCR, yet TCRdb's version contains in-frame clones alone and is incomplete. This sample yields 150,000 to 200,000 clones, of which 12% are seen a single time; 7.8% belongs to the top ten. The specimen was PBMCs. These receptors were obtained from a man aged 50-60 years in good health and CMV-seropositive.

The rearrangement joins TRBV27 to TRBJ2-7, with a weak D call TRBD1 (6 bases). Trimming took off 4 bases at V and 0 bases at J, with 13 bases between the two ends. There are 15 residues in the CDR3. From germline, CDR1 is MNHEY and CDR2 SMNVEV (reference sequence). This chain's CDR3 is CASSSRGQSSYEQYF. The DNA of the CDR3 is TGTGCCAGCAGTTCTAGAGGACAGAGCTCCTACGAGCAGTACTTC.

The chain joins TRBV6-5 to TRBJ2-7; a weak D match, TRBD1 (5 bases). Germline CDR1 reads MNHEY; CDR2 reads SVGAGI. The CDR3 sequence is 13 residues long. V lost 8 bases, J lost 2 bases, and 13 bases lay in between. CDR3 sequence (DNA): TGTGCCAGCTCTATAAGGGGAACCTACGAGCAGTACTTC. Translation: CASSIRGTYEQYF.

The rearrangement links TRBV28 to TRBJ1-5; 7 nucleotides agree with TRBD1. This CDR3 spans 15 amino acids. V lost 4 bases to trimming and J lost 4 bases; unmatched junction nucleotides: 7. From germline, CDR1 is MDHEN and CDR2 SYDVKM. CDR3 nucleotides: TGTGCCAGCAGTTCTCTGGACAGGCCGAATCAGCCCCAGCATTTT. Translating it yields CASSSLDRPNQPQHF. The complete variable domain, with remaining parts taken from reference TRBV28 and TRBJ1-5, reads DVKVTQSSRYLVKRTGEKVFLECVQDMDHENMFWYRQDPGLGLRLIYFSYDVKMKEKGDIPEGYSVSREKKERFSLILESASTNQTSMYLCASSSLDRPNQPQHFGDGTRLSIL.

V is TRBV6-5 and J is TRBJ1-1; D might be TRBD1 (6 bases). Trimming pared 7 bases from V and 4 bases from J, leaving 16 bases between. The length of the CDR3 is 14 residues. The germline gives CDR1 MNHEY, CDR2 SVGAGI. This chain's CDR3 is CASTPHGGGTEAFF. The CDR3 DNA sequence: TGTGCCAGCACCCCCCATGGGGGCGGCACTGAAGCTTTCTTT.

About this clone: This CDR3 is also generated by other DNA sequences in the sample. The chain uses TRBV7-9 and TRBJ2-3, with 8 bases matching TRBD2. The CDR3 contains 15 residues. The germline V gene has CDR1 SEHNR and CDR2 FQNEAQ (reference sequence). The junction had 3 bases not matched to a gene; V was cut back by 1 base and J by 3 bases. In DNA, the CDR3 is TGTGCCAGCAGCTTAGATCGGGGGGGTACAGATACGCAGTATTTT. The encoded protein is CASSLDRGGTDTQYF.

This clone was seen more than once but under ten times. The gene calls are TRBV7-9 and TRBJ2-1; TRBD1 agrees at 8 bases. The CDR3 covers 14 residues. With 5 bases clipped from V and 8 bases from J, the junction kept 8 bases outside the gene matches. In germline, CDR1 is SEHNR, CDR2 FQNEAQ (reference sequence). The CDR3 nucleotides are TGTGCCAGCAGCGGCCGGACAGGGATCGATGAGCAGTTCTTC. As protein: CASSGRTGIDEQFF.

V is TRBV5-1 and J is TRBJ1-2; D gene uncertain. The length of the CDR3 is 14 residues. Germline lookup yields CDR1 SGHRS and CDR2 YFSETQ. The V end lost 4 bases, the J end lost 13 bases, and 23 bases lay between the germline ends. In DNA, the CDR3 is TGCGCCAGCAGCCTTACACCCGCTCTCGGGGTCCTCACCTTC. Translating gives CASSLTPALGVLTF.

This clone was counted a few times. V usage is TRBV5-1 and J usage is TRBJ2-1; 7 bases are a match to TRBD2. The trim removed 4 bases at V and 8 bases at J, leaving 12 bases unmatched. Germline V lookup: CDR1 SGHRS, CDR2 YFSETQ. The CDR3 sequence is 15 residues long. The CDR3, as DNA: TGCGCCAGCAGCCCGGAGCGGGGCTCGGGCTATGAGCAGTTCTTC. This translates into CASSPERGSGYEQFF.

The chain combines TRBV5-1 with TRBJ2-1; 8 nucleotides match TRBD2. CDR3 length: 13 residues. The V and J ends lost 4 bases and 8 bases, in that order; junction bases with no gene match: 5. Germline CDR1 SGHRS, CDR2 YFSETQ. CDR3 loop: CASSIISGDEQFF. CDR3 bases: TGCGCCAGCAGCATAATTAGCGGGGATGAGCAGTTCTTC.

A few counts support this clone. The V gene is TRBV5-1, the J gene TRBJ1-4, with TRBD1 identical over 8 bases. V dropped 3 bases and J dropped 7; count of bases not matched to a gene: 5. The CDR3 runs 14 residues. Germline V gene sequence: CDR1 SGHRS, CDR2 YFSETQ. CDR3 DNA: TGCGCCAGCAGCTCGAGGACAGGGAGTGAAAAACTGTTTTTT. Protein product: CASSSRTGSEKLFF.

This clone was counted between two and nine times. The rearrangement links TRBV28 to TRBJ2-7, with TRBD2 matching 10 bases. This CDR3 is built from 17 residues. Germline CDR1 is MDHEN and CDR2 is SYDVKM. Losses at the gene ends were 5 bases for V and 4 bases for J; bases not matched to a gene: 14. CDR3 sequence (DNA): TGTGCCAGCAGTCCCCTCCCTACTAGCGGGGTAGGGTACGAGCAGTACGTC. Translated: CASSPLPTSGVGYEQYV.

This clone has only a few counts. The J gene is TRBJ1-5, the V gene TRBV5-8, with TRBD1 identical over 8 bases. Germline values: CDR1 SGHTS, CDR2 YDEGEE. The CDR3 consists of 15 residues. V shed 4 bases and J 4 bases; nucleotides not matched to a gene: 7. DNA for the CDR3: TGTGCCAGCAGCCCCGGGACAGGTGGAAATCAGCCCCAGCATTTT. Protein product: CASSPGTGGNQPQHF.

This clone was seen a few times. The V call is TRBV2, the J call TRBJ2-7; TRBD2 might be the D (5 bases). CDR1 is SNHLY and CDR2 is FYNNEI in the germline V gene. V lost 3 bases to trimming and J lost 0 bases, with 12 bases between them. The CDR3 runs to 15 residues. CDR3 nucleotide sequence: TGTGCCAGCAGTGACGGGGTAAATAGCTCCTACGAGCAGTACGTC. It encodes CASSDGVNSSYEQYV.

This clone has more than one count but fewer than ten. The gene calls are TRBV5-8 and TRBJ1-4, with TRBD1 identical over 9 bases. CDR1 and CDR2 (germline): SGHTS, YDEGEE. With 4 bases clipped from V and 5 bases from J, the junction kept 3 bases outside the gene matches. This CDR3 comprises 14 residues. The CDR3 spells CASSNGTGNEKLFF. The CDR3 DNA reads as TGTGCCAGCAGCAACGGGACAGGGAATGAAAAACTGTTTTTT. Drawing the rest from reference TRBV5-8 and TRBJ1-4, the complete variable domain is EAGVTQSPTHLIKTRGQQATLRCSPISGHTSVYWYQQALGLGLQFLLWYDEGEERNRGNFPPRFSGRQFPNYSSELNVNALELEDSALYLCASSNGTGNEKLFFGSGTQLSVL.

This clone has just a few counts. The rearrangement uses TRBV6-4 and TRBJ2-5, with 9 nucleotides matching TRBD2. The CDR3 spans 15 residues. Germline trimming cut 6 bases from V and 2 bases from J; bases unmatched to any gene: 7. The germline gives CDR1 MRHNA, CDR2 SNTAGT. For the CDR3, the DNA is TGTGCCAGCAGCTTACTAGCGGGCGCTCAAGAGACCCAGTACTTC. As protein: CASSLLAGAQETQYF.

The CDR3 region has the DNA TGTGCCAGCAGTACGGGGGGGTCAGATACGCAGTATTTT. Amino acids: CASSTGGSDTQYF. V gene TRBV9 combines with J gene TRBJ2-3; TRBD2 aligns across 8 bases. Germline V gives CDR1 SGDLS, CDR2 YYNGEE. This CDR3 spans 13 amino acids. With V trimmed by 5 bases and J by 4 bases, 3 bases remained unmatched.

This clone was seen more than once but under ten times. The J gene is TRBJ1-4, the V gene TRBV7-2; D is perhaps TRBD1 (5 bases). Trimming took off 1 base at V and 8 bases at J, with 11 bases between the two ends. Germline values: CDR1 SGHTA, CDR2 FQGNSA. The CDR3 runs 14 residues. The CDR3 loop reads CASSLGRVGEKLFF. The CDR3 DNA is TGTGCCAGCAGCTTAGGCAGGGTTGGAGAAAAACTGTTTTTT.

The chain combines TRBV11-3 with TRBJ2-3; 8 bases are shared with TRBD2. CDR1 and CDR2 from the germline V gene are SGHNT and YENEEA. CDR3 length equals 14 residues. V lost 3 bases to trimming and J lost 4 bases; unmatched junction nucleotides: 3. CDR3 in amino acids: CASSFGRGSDTQYF. The CDR3, as DNA: TGTGCCAGCAGCTTCGGGAGGGGGTCAGATACGCAGTATTTT.

This clone came up a few times. This chain uses TRBV6-5 with TRBJ2-3; no firm D call. The CDR3 covers 14 residues. Germline CDR1 is MNHEY and CDR2 is SVGAGI. V lost 6 bases, J lost 2 bases, and 12 bases lay in between. This chain's CDR3 is CASSPSRPTDTQYF. The CDR3 DNA reads as TGTGCCAGCAGCCCCTCCCGTCCCACAGATACGCAGTATTTT.